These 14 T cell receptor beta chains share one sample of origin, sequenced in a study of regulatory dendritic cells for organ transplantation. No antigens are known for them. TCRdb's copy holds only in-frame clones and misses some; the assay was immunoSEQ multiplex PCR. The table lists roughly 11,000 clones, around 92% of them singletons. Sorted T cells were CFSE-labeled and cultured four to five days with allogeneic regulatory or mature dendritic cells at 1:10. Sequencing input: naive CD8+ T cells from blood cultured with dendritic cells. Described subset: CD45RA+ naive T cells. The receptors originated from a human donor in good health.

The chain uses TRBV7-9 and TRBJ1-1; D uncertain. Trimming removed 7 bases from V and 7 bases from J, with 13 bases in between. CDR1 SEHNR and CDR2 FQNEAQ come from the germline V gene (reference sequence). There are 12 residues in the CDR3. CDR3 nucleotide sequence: TGTGCCAGCATCCCCCCCGGGGTTGAAGCTTTCTTT. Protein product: CASIPPGVEAFF.

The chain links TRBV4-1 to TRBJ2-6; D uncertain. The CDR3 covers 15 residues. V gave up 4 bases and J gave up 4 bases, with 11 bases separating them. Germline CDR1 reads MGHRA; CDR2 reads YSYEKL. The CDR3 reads CASSPRGLGANVLTF. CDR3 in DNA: TGCGCCAGCAGCCCCCGTGGGCTGGGGGCCAACGTCCTGACTTTC.

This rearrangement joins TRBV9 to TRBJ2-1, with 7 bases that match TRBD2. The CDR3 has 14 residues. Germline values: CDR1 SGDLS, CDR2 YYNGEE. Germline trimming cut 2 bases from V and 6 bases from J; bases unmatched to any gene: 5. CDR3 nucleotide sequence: TGTGCCAGCAGCGTTGAGGGGAGGGTCAATGAGCAGTTCTTC. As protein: CASSVEGRVNEQFF.

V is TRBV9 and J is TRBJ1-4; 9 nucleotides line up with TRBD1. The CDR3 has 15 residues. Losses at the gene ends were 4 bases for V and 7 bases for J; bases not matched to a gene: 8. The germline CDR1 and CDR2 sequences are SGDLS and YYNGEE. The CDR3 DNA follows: TGTGCCAGCAGCCCGGGACAGGGAAACGTTGAAAAACTGTTTTTT. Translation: CASSPGQGNVEKLFF.

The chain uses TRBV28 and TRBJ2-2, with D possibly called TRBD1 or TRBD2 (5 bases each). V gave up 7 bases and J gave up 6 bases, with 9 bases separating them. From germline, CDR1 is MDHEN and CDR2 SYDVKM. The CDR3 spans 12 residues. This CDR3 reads CASIRGAGELFF. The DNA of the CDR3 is TGTGCCAGCATCCGGGGCGCCGGGGAGCTGTTTTTT.

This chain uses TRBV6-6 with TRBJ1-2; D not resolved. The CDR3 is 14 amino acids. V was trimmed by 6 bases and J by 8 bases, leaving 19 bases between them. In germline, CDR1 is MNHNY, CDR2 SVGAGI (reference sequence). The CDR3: CASSPLELYLGYTF. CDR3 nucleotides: TGTGCCAGCAGCCCTCTTGAACTCTATCTGGGCTACACCTTC.

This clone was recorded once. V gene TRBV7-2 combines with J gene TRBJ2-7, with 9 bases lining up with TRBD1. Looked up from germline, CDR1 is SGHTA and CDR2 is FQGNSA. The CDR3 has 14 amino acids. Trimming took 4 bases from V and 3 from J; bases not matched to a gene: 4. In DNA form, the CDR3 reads TGTGCCAGCAGCTACACGGGACAGGGCTACGAGCAGTACTTC. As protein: CASSYTGQGYEQYF.

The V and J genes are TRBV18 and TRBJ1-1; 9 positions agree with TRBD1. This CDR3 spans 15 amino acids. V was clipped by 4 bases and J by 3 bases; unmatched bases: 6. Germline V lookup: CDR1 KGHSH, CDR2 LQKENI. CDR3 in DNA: TGTGCCAGCTCACTGTCAGGGGACAGGGACACTGAAGCTTTCTTT. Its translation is CASSLSGDRDTEAFF.

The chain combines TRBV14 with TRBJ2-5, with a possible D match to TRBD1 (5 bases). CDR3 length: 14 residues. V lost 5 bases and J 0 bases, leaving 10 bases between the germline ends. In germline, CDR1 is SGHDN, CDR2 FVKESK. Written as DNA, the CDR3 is TGTGCCAGCAGCACTGGGGCAGACCAAGAGACCCAGTACTTC. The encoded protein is CASSTGADQETQYF.

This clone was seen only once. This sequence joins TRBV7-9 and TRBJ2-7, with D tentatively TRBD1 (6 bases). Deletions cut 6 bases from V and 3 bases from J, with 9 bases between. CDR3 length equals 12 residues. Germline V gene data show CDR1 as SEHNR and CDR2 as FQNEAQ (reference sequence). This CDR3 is CASSTGSYEQYF. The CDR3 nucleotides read TGTGCCAGCAGTACAGGGAGCTACGAGCAGTACTTC.

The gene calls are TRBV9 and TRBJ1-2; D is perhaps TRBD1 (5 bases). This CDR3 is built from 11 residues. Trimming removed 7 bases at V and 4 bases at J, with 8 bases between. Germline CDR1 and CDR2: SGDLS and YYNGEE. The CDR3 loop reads CASGGPYGYTF. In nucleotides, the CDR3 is TGTGCCAGCGGGGGACCCTATGGCTACACCTTC.

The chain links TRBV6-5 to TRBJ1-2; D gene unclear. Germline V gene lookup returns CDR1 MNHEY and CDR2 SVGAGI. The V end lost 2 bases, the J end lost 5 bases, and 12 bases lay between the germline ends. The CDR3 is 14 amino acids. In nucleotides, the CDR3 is TGTGCCAGCAGTTACCAAGTGGCCGGGTATGGCTACACCTTC. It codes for CASSYQVAGYGYTF.

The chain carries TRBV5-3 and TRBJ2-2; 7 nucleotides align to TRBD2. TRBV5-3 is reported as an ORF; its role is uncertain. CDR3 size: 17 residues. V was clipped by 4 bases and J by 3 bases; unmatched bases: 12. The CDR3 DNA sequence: TGTGCCAGAAGCCCCCGTATAGGCGGGGGTTACACCGGGGAGCTGTTTTTT. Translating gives CARSPRIGGGYTGELFF.

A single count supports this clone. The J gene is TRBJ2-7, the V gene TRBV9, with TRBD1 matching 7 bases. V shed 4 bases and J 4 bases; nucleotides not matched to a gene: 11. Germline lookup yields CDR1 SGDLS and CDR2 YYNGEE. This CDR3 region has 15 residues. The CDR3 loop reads CASSLGTVGEYEQYF. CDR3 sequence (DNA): TGTGCCAGCAGCTTGGGGACAGTCGGGGAATACGAGCAGTACTTC.